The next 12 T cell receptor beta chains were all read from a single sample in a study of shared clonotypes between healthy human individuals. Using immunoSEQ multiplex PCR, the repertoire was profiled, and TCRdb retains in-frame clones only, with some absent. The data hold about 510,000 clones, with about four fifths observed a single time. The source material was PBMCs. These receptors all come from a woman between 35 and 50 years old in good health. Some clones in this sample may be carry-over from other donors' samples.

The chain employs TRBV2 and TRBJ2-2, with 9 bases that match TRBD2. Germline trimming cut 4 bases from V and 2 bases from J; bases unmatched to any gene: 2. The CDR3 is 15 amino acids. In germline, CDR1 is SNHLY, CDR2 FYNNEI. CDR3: CASSGGLANTGELFF. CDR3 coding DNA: TGTGCCAGCAGTGGGGGACTAGCTAACACCGGGGAGCTGTTTTTT.

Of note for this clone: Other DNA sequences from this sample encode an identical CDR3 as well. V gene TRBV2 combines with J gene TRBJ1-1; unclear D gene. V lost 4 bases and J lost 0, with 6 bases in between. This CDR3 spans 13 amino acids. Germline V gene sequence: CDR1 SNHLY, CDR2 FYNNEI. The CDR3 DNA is TGTGCCAGCAGTGGGCTTCTGAACACTGAAGCTTTCTTT. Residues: CASSGLLNTEAFF.

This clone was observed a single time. The CDR3 protein is CASKRLAGDPGELFF. The DNA of the CDR3 is TGTGCCAGCAAGCGACTAGCGGGAGACCCCGGGGAGCTGTTTTTT. This rearrangement joins TRBV6-4 to TRBJ2-2, with 12 bases fitting TRBD2. Germline CDR1 is MRHNA and CDR2 is SNTAGT. V lost 7 bases to trimming and J lost 6 bases; unmatched junction nucleotides: 6. There are 15 residues in the CDR3.

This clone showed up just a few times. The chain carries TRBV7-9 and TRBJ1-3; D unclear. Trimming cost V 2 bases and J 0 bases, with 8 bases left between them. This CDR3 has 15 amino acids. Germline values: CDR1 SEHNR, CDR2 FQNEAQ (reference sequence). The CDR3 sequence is CASSLSQASGNTIYF. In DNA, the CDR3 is TGTGCCAGCAGCTTAAGCCAGGCCTCTGGAAACACCATATATTTT.

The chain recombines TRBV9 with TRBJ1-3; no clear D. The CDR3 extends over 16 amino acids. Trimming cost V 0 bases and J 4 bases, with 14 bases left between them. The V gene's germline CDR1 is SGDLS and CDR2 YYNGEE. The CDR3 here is CASSVEAEGGGNTIYF. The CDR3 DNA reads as TGTGCCAGCAGCGTAGAGGCGGAAGGAGGAGGAAACACCATATATTTT.

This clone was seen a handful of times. The chain's CDR3 is CASSLQGAETQYF. Written as DNA, the CDR3 is TGTGCCAGCAGCTTGCAAGGGGCAGAGACCCAGTACTTC. The chain employs TRBV5-4 and TRBJ2-5, with D perhaps TRBD1 (5 bases). Germline CDR1 reads SGHNT; CDR2 reads YYREEE (reference sequence). The CDR3 spans 13 residues. Trimming shortened V by 1 base and J by 4 bases, and 8 bases separated the two germline ends.

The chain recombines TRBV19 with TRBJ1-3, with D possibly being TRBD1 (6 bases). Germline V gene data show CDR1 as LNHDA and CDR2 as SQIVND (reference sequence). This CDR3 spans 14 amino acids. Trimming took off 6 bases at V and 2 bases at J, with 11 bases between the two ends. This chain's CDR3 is CASSPGQTGNTIYF. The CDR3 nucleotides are TGTGCCAGTAGCCCTGGACAGACTGGAAACACCATATATTTT.

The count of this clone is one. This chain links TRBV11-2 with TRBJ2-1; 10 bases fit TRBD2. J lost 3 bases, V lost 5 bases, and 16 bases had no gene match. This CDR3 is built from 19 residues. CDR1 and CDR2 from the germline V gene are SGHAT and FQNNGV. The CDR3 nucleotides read TGTGCCAGCAGCCCCCGCGGGCTAGCGGGAGTTGGGGGCTACAATGAGCAGTTCTTC. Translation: CASSPRGLAGVGGYNEQFF.

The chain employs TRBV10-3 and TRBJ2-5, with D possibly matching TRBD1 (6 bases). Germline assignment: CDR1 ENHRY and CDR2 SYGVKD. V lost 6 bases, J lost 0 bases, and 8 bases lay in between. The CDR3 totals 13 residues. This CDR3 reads CAIRGANQETQYF. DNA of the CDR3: TGTGCCATCAGGGGGGCGAACCAAGAGACCCAGTACTTC.

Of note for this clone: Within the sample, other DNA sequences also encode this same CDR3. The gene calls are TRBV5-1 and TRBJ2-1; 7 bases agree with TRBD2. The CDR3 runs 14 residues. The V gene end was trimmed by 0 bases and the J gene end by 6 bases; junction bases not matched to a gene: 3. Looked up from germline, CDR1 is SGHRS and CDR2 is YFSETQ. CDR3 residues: CASSLGTGGNEQFF. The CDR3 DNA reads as TGCGCCAGCAGCTTGGGAACGGGAGGCAATGAGCAGTTCTTC.

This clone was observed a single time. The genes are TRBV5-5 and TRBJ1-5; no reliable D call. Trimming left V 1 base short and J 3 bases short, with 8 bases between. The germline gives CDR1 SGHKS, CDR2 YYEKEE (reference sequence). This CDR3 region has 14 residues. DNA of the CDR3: TGTGCCAGCAGCTTGAGTCTCAACAATCAGCCCCAGCATTTT. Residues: CASSLSLNNQPQHF.

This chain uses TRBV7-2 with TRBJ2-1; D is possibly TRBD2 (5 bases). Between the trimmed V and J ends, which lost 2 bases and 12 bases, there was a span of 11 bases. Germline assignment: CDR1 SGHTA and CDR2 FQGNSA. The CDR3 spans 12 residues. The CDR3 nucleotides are TGTGCCAGCAGCTTACTCGGGGTCCCGCAGTTCTTC. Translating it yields CASSLLGVPQFF.